This T cell receptor (beta chain) was sequenced for a study of early T cells in non-severe SARS-CoV-2 infection. Study-level results: Comparison of clonotypes with VDJdb favored anti-spike CD8 responses while missing private and CD4 specificities.

V lost 4 bases, J lost 5 bases, and 19 bases lay in between. This CDR3 region has 17 residues. Germline CDR1 KGHDR, CDR2 SFDVKD. Attachment of unique molecular identifiers was made to individual cDNA molecules. TCRdb used MiXCR to reprocess the 5' RACE reads, holding one entry per CDR3 protein. The profile shows about 63,000 distinct CDR3 sequences, 10% to 15% of them singletons. This clonotype has at least ten counts. Its antigen is undetermined. The sequence came from an adult who was a healthcare worker with PCR-confirmed SARS-CoV-2 infection or an uninfected control (not recorded which). V and J are TRBV24-1 and TRBJ2-2; D perhaps matches TRBD2 (6 bases). The sequencing sample was made of whole blood. The CDR3 DNA follows: TGTGCCACCAGTGACCGCGGAGCGGCGGGACCTACCGGGGAGCTGTTTTTT. It yields the protein CATSDRGAAGPTGELFF.